Only a few counts were recorded for the clone carrying this T cell receptor beta chain. Its antigen is not identified. The germline V gene has CDR1 LGHNA and CDR2 YSLEER. There are 13 residues in the CDR3. J was trimmed by 4 bases and V by 1 base; bases with no gene match: 0. The record originates from a study of OX40 agonist ivuxolimab in advanced cancers. Findings of the study overall: Among some nonresponders, normalized T-cell clonal expansion was also low.

TCRdb's table, derived via immunoSEQ multiplex PCR, lists solely in-frame clones and lacks some. Of approximately 30,000 clones listed, 85% are singletons. Here the sequenced sample was CD4+ or CD8+ T cells sorted from blood, taken in a trial of the OX40 agonist ivuxolimab. The chain links TRBV4-3 to TRBJ2-7, with TRBD1 matching over 8 bases. The TCR was taken from an adult with an advanced solid tumor such as melanoma, head and neck, liver or kidney cancer. The CDR3 DNA is TGCGCCAGCAGCCAAGGGACAGGGTACGAGCAGTACTTC. Encoded protein: CASSQGTGYEQYF.